This T cell receptor (beta chain) was identified in a study of cytomegalovirus exposure and HLA in healthy donors. General study points: The listing of about 150 TCR beta chains classed them as cytomegalovirus-associated. The CMV antigen specificity of a few CMV-associated chains was confirmed through in vitro analysis. Certain indistinguishable V segments, among them TRBV6-2 and TRBV6-3, were excluded. Prediction of most subjects' HLA-A and HLA-B alleles by TCR beta sequences was reportedly accurate.

Note on this clone: Its matching antigen is unknown.

V was cut by 5 bases and J by 6 bases, with 19 bases left in between. Germline V gives CDR1 SGHTA, CDR2 FQGTGA. The CDR3 is 16 residues long. The study ran its PCR with 60 Vbeta and 13 Jbeta primers. Clones were read by immunoSEQ multiplex PCR, and TCRdb kept only the in-frame ones, dropping some. The data contain 200,000 to 250,000 clones, approximately 78% of them singletons. This sequence originates from a male donor in good health and CMV-seronegative. This chain joins TRBV7-3 and TRBJ2-2; D perhaps matches TRBD2 (6 bases). Sequencing was carried out using PBMCs. The CDR3 spells CASSNQAGRPPGELFF. CDR3 DNA: TGTGCCAGCAGCAACCAGGCGGGACGCCCCCCCGGGGAGCTGTTTTTT. Complete variable domain (other parts from reference TRBV7-3 and TRBJ2-2): GAGVSQTPSNKVTEKGKYVELRCDPISGHTALYWYRQSLGQGPEFLIYFQGTGAADDSGLPNDRFFAVRPEGSVSTLKIQRTERGDSAVYLCASSNQAGRPPGELFFGEGSRLTVL.